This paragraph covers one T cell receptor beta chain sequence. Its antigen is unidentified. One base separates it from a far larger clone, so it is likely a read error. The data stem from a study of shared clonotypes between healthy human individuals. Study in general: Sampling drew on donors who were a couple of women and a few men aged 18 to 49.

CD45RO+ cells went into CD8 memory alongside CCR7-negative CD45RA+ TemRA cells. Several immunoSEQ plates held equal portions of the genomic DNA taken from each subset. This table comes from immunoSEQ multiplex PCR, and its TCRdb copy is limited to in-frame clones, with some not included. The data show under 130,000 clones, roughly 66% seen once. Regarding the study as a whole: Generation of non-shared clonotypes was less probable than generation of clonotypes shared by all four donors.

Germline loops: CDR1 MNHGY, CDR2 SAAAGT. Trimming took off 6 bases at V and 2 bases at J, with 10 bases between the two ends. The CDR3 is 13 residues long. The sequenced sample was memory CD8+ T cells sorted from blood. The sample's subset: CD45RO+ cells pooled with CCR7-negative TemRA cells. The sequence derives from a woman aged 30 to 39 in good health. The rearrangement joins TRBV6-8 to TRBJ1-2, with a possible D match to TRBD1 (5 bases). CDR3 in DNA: TGTGCCAGCAGCCCCAAGGGGAACTATGGCTACACCTTC. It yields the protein CASSPKGNYGYTF.